The 8 T cell receptor beta chains reported below all come from one sample, sequenced in a study of blood T cell repertoires in COVID-19 (dated by TCRdb to the early 2020s). Library preparation employed the immunoSEQ multiplex PCR assay. TCRdb mirrors the immuneACCESS table, restricted to in-frame sequences. Some clones are absent from its copies; in checked studies, under half trace to an unresolved V gene, and the reason for the others is unknown. Within this sample are about 190,000 clones, with under 90% of them counted one time only. The ten top clones hold approximately 14% of the sample. Sequenced material: peripheral blood. These receptors all come from a young man with active or convalescent COVID-19.

A remark on this clone: The junction departs from the called germline gene at one end, perhaps through a read error. The chain has TRBV5-4 and TRBJ2-7; 9 nucleotides match TRBD1. CDR1 is SGHNT and CDR2 is YYREEE in the germline V gene (reference sequence). The CDR3 is made up of 11 amino acids. DNA for the CDR3: TGTGCCCGTCTCGAGGAAGACAGGGGGAACTTC. This sequence encodes CARLEEDRGNF.

The chain recombines TRBV5-1 with TRBJ2-7, with a tentative D call TRBD2 (5 bases). From germline, CDR1 is SGHRS and CDR2 YFSETQ. This CDR3 region has 13 residues. Deletions cut 0 bases from V and 7 bases from J, with 11 bases between. The CDR3 is CASSLDGTGEQYV. CDR3 DNA: TGCGCCAGCAGCTTGGATGGAACGGGAGAGCAGTACGTC.

The V gene is TRBV6-6, the J gene TRBJ1-2, with TRBD1 matching 9 bases. The V gene's germline CDR1 is MNHNY and CDR2 SVGAGI (reference sequence). The CDR3 spans 15 residues. V lost 2 bases to trimming and J lost 7 bases; unmatched junction nucleotides: 8. The CDR3 nucleotides are TGTGCCAGCAGTTACCCCCGGGACAGGGATCGTGGCTACACCTTC. It codes for CASSYPRDRDRGYTF.

The chain uses TRBV5-1 and TRBJ1-2; D possibly corresponds to TRBD1 (5 bases). V dropped 4 bases and J dropped 4 bases, with 17 bases sitting between them. Germline V gives CDR1 SGHRS, CDR2 YFSETQ. The CDR3 runs to 15 residues. Here the CDR3 reads CASSQGQTDSYGYTF. DNA of the CDR3: TGCGCCAGCAGCCAGGGCCAGACAGACAGCTATGGCTACACCTTC.

The DNA of the CDR3 is TGTGCCAGCAGTTACCCGGACAGCTACGAGCAGTACTTC. Protein: CASSYPDSYEQYF. J is TRBJ2-7 and V is TRBV6-6, with D maybe TRBD1 (6 bases). This CDR3 comprises 13 residues. Germline CDR1 MNHNY, CDR2 SVGAGI (reference sequence). With 2 bases removed from V and 3 bases from J, the gap between germline ends came to 8 bases.

V usage is TRBV29-1 and J usage is TRBJ1-1, with 8 positions matching TRBD1. The germline V gene has CDR1 SQVTM and CDR2 ANQGSEA. V shed 7 bases, J shed 0 bases, and the junction held 4 bases outside the gene matches. There are 13 residues in the CDR3. The CDR3 nucleotides are TGCAGCGGTAACAGGGGGATGAACACTGAAGCTTTCTTT. Its translation is CSGNRGMNTEAFF.

This clone was picked up one time. The rearrangement joins TRBV5-8 to TRBJ1-1; tentative D call: TRBD1 (6 bases). Per germline, CDR1 SGHTS and CDR2 YDEGEE. This CDR3 contains 14 residues. V was trimmed by 5 bases and J by 0 bases, leaving 11 bases between them. This CDR3 is CASSSGVMNTEAFF. Here the CDR3 DNA reads TGTGCCAGCAGTTCAGGGGTTATGAACACTGAAGCTTTCTTT.

The rearrangement uses TRBV7-2 and TRBJ2-3; 8 nucleotides match TRBD1. This CDR3 has 14 residues. The ends lost 5 bases at V and 7 bases at J; junction bases unmatched: 8. The germline CDR1 and CDR2 sequences are SGHTA and FQGNSA. CDR3 amino acids: CASSPDRVSHTQYF. For the CDR3, the DNA is TGTGCCAGCAGCCCGGACAGGGTTAGTCATACGCAGTATTTT.